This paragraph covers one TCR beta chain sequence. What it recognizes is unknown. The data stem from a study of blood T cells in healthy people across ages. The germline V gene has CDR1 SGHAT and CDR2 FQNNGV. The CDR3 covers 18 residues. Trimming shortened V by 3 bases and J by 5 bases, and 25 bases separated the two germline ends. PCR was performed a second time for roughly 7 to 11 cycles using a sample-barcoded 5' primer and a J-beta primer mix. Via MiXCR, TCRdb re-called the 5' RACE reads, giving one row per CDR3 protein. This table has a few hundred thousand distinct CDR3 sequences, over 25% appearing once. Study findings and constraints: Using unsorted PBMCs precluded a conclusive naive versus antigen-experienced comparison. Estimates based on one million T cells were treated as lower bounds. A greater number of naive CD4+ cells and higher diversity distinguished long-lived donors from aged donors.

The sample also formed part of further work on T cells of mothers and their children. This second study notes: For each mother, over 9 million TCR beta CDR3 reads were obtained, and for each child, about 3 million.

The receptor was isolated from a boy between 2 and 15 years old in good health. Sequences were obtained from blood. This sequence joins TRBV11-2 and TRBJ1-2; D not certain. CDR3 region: CASSFAEGMRSSIYGYTF. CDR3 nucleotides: TGTGCCAGCAGCTTCGCGGAGGGAATGAGGAGTTCAATTTATGGCTACACCTTC.